The TCR beta chain described here comes from a study of T-cell reconstitution after alpha-beta-depleted transplantation in children. General study findings and limits: Surviving recipient T cells and thymic progenitors produced the high day-60 TCRbeta diversity seen in some patients.

To note about this clonotype: Its antigen remains unknown.

Trimming pared 7 bases from V and 1 base from J, leaving 10 bases between. The CDR3 is 12 amino acids. The germline gives CDR1 SQVTM, CDR2 ANQGSEA. TCRbeta library preparation incorporated unique molecular identifiers. TCRdb re-derived calls from the PCR reads in MiXCR, one entry per CDR3 protein. The sample has hundreds of thousands of distinct CDR3 sequences, over 10% seen once. Material: PBMCs, obtained before TCRalphabeta/CD19-depleted stem cell transplant. The chain employs TRBV29-1 and TRBJ2-5, with D possibly TRBD2 on 6 matching bases. The TCR was taken from a girl aged 2-9 years with congenital amegakaryocytic thrombocytopenia, due to receive a stem cell transplant. Written as DNA, the CDR3 is TGCAGCGCCGGCGGGGTCCAAGAGACCCAGTACTTC. This encodes CSAGGVQETQYF.